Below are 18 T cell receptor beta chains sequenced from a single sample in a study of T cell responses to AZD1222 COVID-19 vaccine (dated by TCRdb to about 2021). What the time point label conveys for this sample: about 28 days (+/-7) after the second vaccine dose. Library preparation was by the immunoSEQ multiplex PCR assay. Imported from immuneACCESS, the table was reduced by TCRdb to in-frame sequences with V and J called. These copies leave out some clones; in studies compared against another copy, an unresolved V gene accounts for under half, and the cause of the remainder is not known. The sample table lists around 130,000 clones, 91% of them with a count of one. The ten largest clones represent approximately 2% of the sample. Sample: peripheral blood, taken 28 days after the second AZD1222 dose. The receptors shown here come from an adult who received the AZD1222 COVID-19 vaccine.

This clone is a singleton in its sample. The CDR3 spells CASTRTSGGPSYEQYF. CDR3 DNA: TGTGCCAGCACTAGGACTAGCGGGGGGCCCTCCTACGAGCAGTACTTC. V is TRBV2 and J is TRBJ2-7; 14 bases align to TRBD2. J was trimmed by 0 bases and V by 7 bases; bases with no gene match: 5. The CDR3 extends over 16 amino acids. CDR1 is SNHLY and CDR2 is FYNNEI in the germline V gene. The full variable domain, completed using reference TRBV2 and TRBJ2-7, is EPEVTQTPSHQVTQMGQEVILRCVPISNHLYFYWYRQILGQKVEFLVSFYNNEISEKSEIFDDQFSVERPDGSNFTLKIRSTKLEDSAMYFCASTRTSGGPSYEQYFGPGTRLTVT.

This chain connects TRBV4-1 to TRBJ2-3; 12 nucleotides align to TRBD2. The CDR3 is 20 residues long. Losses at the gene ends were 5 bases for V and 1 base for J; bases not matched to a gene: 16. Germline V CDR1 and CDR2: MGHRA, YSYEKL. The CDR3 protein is CASSVRLGLAGGRRTDTQYF. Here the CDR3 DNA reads TGCGCCAGCAGCGTTCGGTTAGGGCTAGCGGGGGGGCGGCGCACAGATACGCAGTATTTT.

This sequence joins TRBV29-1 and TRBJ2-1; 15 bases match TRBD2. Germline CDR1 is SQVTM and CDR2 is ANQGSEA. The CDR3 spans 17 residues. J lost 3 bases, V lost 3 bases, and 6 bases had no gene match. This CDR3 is CSVDGTSGRSLYNEQFF. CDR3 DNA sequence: TGCAGCGTTGACGGGACTAGCGGGAGGTCCCTCTACAATGAGCAGTTCTTC.

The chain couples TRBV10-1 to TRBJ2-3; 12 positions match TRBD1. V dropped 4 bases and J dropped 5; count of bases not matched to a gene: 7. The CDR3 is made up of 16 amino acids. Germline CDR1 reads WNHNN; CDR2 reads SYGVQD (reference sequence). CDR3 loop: CASSGTGTGGRDTQYF. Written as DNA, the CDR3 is TGCGCCAGCAGTGGAACCGGGACAGGGGGCAGAGATACGCAGTATTTT.

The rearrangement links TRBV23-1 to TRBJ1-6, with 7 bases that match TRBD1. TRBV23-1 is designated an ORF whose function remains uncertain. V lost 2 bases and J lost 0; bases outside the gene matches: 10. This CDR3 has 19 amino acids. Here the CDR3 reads CASSQSGQAPYSYNSPLHF. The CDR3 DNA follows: TGCGCCAGCAGTCAAAGTGGACAGGCCCCATACTCCTATAATTCACCCCTCCACTTT.

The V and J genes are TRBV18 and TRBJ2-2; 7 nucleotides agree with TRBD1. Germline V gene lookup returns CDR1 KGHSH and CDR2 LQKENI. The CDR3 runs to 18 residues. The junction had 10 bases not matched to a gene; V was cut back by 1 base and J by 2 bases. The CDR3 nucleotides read TGTGCCAGCTCACCACAAATGGGGACAGACCTTAACACCGGGGAGCTGTTTTTT. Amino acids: CASSPQMGTDLNTGELFF. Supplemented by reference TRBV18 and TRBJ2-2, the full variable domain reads NAGVMQNPRHLVRRRGQEARLRCSPMKGHSHVYWYRQLPEEGLKFMVYLQKENIIDESGMPKERFSAEFPKEGPSILRIQQVVRGDSAAYFCASSPQMGTDLNTGELFFGEGSRLTVL.

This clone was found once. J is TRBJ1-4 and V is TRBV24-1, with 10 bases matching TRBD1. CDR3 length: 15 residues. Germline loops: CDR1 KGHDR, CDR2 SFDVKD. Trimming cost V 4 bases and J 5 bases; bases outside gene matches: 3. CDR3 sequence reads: CATSDSGQGNEKLFF. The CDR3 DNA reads TGTGCCACCAGTGACTCGGGACAGGGGAATGAAAAACTGTTTTTT.

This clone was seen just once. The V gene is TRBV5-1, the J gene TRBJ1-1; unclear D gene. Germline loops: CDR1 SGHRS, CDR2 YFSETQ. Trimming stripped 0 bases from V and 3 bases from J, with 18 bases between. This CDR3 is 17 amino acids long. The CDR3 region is CASSLEPQVGVYTEAFF. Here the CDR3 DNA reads TGCGCCAGCAGCTTGGAACCTCAAGTCGGGGTATACACTGAAGCTTTCTTT. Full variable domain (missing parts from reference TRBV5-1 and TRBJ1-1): KAGVTQTPRYLIKTRGQQVTLSCSPISGHRSVSWYQQTPGQGLQFLFEYFSETQRNKGNFPGRFSGRQFSNSRSEMNVSTLELGDSALYLCASSLEPQVGVYTEAFFGQGTRLTVV.

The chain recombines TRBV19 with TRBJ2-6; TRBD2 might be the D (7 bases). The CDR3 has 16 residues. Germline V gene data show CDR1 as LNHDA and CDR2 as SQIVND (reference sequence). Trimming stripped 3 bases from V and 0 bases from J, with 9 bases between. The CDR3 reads CASSIGGRSGANVLTF. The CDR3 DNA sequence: TGTGCCAGTAGTATCGGGGGGCGCTCTGGGGCCAACGTCCTGACTTTC.

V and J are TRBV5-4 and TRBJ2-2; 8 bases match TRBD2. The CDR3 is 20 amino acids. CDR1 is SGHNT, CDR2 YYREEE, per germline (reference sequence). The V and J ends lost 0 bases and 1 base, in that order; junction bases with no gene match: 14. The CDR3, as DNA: TGTGCCAGCAGCTTGGACCCACTCCGGACTAGCCACCTGAACACCGGGGAGCTGTTTTTT. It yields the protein CASSLDPLRTSHLNTGELFF.

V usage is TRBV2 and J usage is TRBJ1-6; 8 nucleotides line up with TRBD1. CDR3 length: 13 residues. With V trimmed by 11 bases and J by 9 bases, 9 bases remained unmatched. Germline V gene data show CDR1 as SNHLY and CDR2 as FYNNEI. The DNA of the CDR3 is TGTGCCGGAACCGGGACAGGCGTTTCACCCCTCCACTTT. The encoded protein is CAGTGTGVSPLHF.

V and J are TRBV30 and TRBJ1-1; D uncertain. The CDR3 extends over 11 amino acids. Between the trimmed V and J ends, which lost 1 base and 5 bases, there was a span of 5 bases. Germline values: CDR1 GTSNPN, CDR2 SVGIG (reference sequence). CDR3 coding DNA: TGTGCCTGGAGTGCCTGGACTGAAGCTTTCTTT. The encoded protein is CAWSAWTEAFF.

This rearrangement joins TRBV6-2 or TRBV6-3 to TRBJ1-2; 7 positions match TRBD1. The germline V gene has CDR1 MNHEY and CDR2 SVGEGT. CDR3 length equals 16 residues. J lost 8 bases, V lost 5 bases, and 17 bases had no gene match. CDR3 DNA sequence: TGTGCCAGCAGTCCGGGACAGTGGACCACCCTTCGGGGCTACACCTTC. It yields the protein CASSPGQWTTLRGYTF.

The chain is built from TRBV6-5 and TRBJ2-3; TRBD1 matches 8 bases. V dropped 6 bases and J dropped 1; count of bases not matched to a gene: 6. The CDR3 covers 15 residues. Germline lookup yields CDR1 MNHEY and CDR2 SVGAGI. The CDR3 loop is CASSAGQGRTDTQYF. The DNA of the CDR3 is TGTGCCAGCAGCGCTGGACAGGGCCGCACAGATACGCAGTATTTT.

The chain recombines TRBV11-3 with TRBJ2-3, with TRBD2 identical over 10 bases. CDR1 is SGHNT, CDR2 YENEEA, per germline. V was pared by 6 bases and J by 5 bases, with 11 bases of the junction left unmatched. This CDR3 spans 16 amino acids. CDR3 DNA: TGTGCCAGCAGGCAAAGACTAGCGGGCCTGAGAGATACGCAGTATTTT. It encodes CASRQRLAGLRDTQYF.

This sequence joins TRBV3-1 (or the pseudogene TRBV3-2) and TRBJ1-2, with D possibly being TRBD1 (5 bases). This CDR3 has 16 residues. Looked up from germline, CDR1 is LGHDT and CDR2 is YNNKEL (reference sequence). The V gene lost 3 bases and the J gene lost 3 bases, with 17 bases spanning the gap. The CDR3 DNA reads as TGTGCCAGCAGCCATGTTAGTAGACAGTCCTACTATGGCTACACCTTC. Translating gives CASSHVSRQSYYGYTF.

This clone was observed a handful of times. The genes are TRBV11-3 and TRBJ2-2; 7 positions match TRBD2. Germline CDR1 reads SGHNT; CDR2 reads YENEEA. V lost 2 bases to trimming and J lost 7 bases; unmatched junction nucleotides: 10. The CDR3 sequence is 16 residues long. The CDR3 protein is CASSLSLSSGYGELFF. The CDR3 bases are TGTGCCAGCAGCTTATCGTTGTCTAGCGGTTACGGGGAGCTGTTTTTT. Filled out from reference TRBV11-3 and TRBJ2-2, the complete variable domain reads EAGVVQSPRYKIIEKKQPVAFWCNPISGHNTLYWYLQNLGQGPELLIRYENEEAVDDSQLPKDRFSAERLKGVDSTLKIQPAELGDSAVYLCASSLSLSSGYGELFFGEGSRLTVL.

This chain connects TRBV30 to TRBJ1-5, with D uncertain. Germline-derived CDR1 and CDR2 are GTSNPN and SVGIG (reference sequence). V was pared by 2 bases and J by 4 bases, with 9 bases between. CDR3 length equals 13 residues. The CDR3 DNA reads TGTGCCTGGAGTAAAGGACTAAATCAGCCCCAGCATTTT. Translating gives CAWSKGLNQPQHF.